This TCR beta chain was captured in a study of OX40 agonist ivuxolimab in advanced cancers. The method was immunoSEQ multiplex PCR; TCRdb's version includes in-frame clones alone and lacks a portion of them. The data contain tens of thousands of clones, roughly nine tenths of them singletons. CDR3 length: 14 amino acids. CDR1 SGHAT and CDR2 FQNNGV come from the germline V gene. With 1 base clipped from V and 4 bases from J, the junction kept 2 bases outside the gene matches. The rearrangement joins TRBV11-2 to TRBJ1-2; 8 positions match TRBD1. The specimen was CD4+ or CD8+ T cells sorted from blood, collected in a trial of the OX40 agonist ivuxolimab. This sequence was found in an adult with an advanced solid tumor such as melanoma, head and neck, liver or kidney cancer. Written as DNA, the CDR3 is TGTGCCAGCAGCTTAGTTACAGGGGGCTATGGCTACACCTTC. Translated, it gives CASSLVTGGYGYTF.